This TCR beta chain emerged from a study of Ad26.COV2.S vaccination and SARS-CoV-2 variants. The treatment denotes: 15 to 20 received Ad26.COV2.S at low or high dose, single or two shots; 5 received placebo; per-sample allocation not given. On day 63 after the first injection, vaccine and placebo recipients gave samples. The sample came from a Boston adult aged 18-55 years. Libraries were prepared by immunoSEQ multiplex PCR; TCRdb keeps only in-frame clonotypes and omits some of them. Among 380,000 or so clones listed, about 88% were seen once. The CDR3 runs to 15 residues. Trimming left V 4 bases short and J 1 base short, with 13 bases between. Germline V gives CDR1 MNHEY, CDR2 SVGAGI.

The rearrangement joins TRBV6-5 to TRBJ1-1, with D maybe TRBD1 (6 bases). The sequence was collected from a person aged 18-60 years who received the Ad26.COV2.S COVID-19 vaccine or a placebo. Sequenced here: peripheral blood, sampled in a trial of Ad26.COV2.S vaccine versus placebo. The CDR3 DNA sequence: TGTGCCAGCAGTTGGGGTTCGGGACAGAACACTGAAGCTTTCTTT. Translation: CASSWGSGQNTEAFF.